The T cell receptor (beta chain) under discussion was sequenced for a study of cytomegalovirus exposure and HLA in healthy donors. On the study more broadly: An analysis done earlier identified about 120 million unique TCR beta sequences from 150 million to 200 million T cells.

Vbeta (60) and Jbeta (13) primers were used in the PCR. Some clones are missing from TCRdb's copy, which holds only in-frame ones; the method was immunoSEQ multiplex PCR. This listing includes 150,000 to 250,000 clones. This TCR was recovered from a boy under 18 in good health and CMV-seronegative. Sequenced input: PBMCs.

The CDR3 loop is CASSPRGGAGTQYF. In DNA form, the CDR3 reads TGTGCCAGCAGTCCTAGAGGGGGTGCCGGGACCCAGTACTTC. This sequence joins TRBV6-1 and TRBJ2-5; possibly TRBD1 for D (6 bases). CDR1 is MNHNS, CDR2 SASEGT, per germline. The V end was cut by 5 bases, the J end by 7 bases, with 17 bases between. The CDR3 is 14 residues long.